This T cell receptor beta chain comes out of a study of identical twins. Study-level findings and limits: Invariant cells of the MAIT and iNKT types might have partly distorted the zero-insertion analyses.

Details on this clonotype: The antigen remains unidentified.

V was pared by 5 bases and J by 0 bases, with 16 bases between. CDR3 length: 17 amino acids. The germline CDR1 and CDR2 sequences are SGHTA and FQGNSA. TCRdb re-derived calls from the 5' RACE reads in MiXCR, one entry per CDR3 protein. Here the sample spans nearly 900,000 distinct CDR3 sequences, around an eighth being singletons. The same data also contributed to another study, on yellow fever vaccine responses in identical twins.

This chain uses TRBV7-2 with TRBJ2-2; D perhaps matches TRBD2 (5 bases). The source material was PBMCs. The clonotype comes from a woman aged 18-29 years in good health. CDR3 sequence reads: CASSAWTYYPNTGELFF. DNA of the CDR3: TGTGCCAGCAGCGCCTGGACTTATTACCCGAACACCGGGGAGCTGTTTTTT.